This passage covers 7 T cell receptor beta chains from one sample sequenced in a study of control samples from healthy donors and cancer patients. Generated by immunoSEQ multiplex PCR, the TCRdb table keeps only in-frame clones and is missing some. The sample lists about 98,000 clones, around 80% occurring once. What was sequenced was blood. The receptors were sampled from a man in his 60s in good health.

The chain has TRBV10-3 and TRBJ2-1; a possible D gene is TRBD2 (5 bases). This CDR3 is built from 12 residues. Trimming pared 0 bases from V and 13 bases from J, leaving 10 bases between. The germline CDR1 and CDR2 sequences are ENHRY and SYGVKD. This CDR3 is CAISESKLEQFF. CDR3 in DNA: TGTGCCATCAGTGAGTCTAAACTAGAACAGTTCTTC.

This chain joins TRBV2 and TRBJ1-4, with 7 bases aligning to TRBD1. CDR1 is SNHLY, CDR2 FYNNEI, per germline. The CDR3 contains 14 residues. Trimming cost V 6 bases and J 3 bases; bases outside gene matches: 4. The CDR3 sequence is CASSLQGSNEKLFF. The CDR3 bases are TGTGCCAGCAGCCTACAGGGGTCTAATGAAAAACTGTTTTTT.

The V call is TRBV7-6, the J call TRBJ2-5, with a possible D match to TRBD1 (6 bases). V dropped 2 bases and J dropped 3 bases, with 22 bases sitting between them. Germline V gene lookup returns CDR1 SGHVS and CDR2 FNYEAQ. This CDR3 spans 18 amino acids. The CDR3, as DNA: TGTGCCAGCAGCTTAATGCCTAAACAGGGACCCCTGGAAGAGACCCAGTACTTC. Translating it yields CASSLMPKQGPLEETQYF.

This clone showed up just a few times. The chain is built from TRBV14 and TRBJ2-6, with D perhaps TRBD2 (6 bases). The CDR3 totals 20 residues. Trimming took off 0 bases at V and 1 base at J, with 19 bases between the two ends. Germline V gene sequence: CDR1 SGHDN, CDR2 FVKESK. This CDR3 is CASSQEGLRGLISGANVLTF. CDR3 bases: TGTGCCAGCAGCCAAGAAGGTCTACGGGGACTTATATCTGGGGCCAACGTCCTGACTTTC.

This clone has just one count. This sequence joins TRBV7-9 and TRBJ1-2; D is unresolved. The V end lost 1 base, the J end lost 8 bases, and 11 bases lay between the germline ends. CDR3 length equals 13 residues. Germline V lookup: CDR1 SEHNR, CDR2 FQNEAQ (reference sequence). For the CDR3, the DNA is TGTGCCAGCAGCTTAGACAGATCTGGCGGCTACACCTTC. The encoded protein is CASSLDRSGGYTF.

The rearrangement uses TRBV6-5 and TRBJ2-7; D perhaps matches TRBD1 (6 bases). CDR1 and CDR2 (germline): MNHEY, SVGAGI. Trimming stripped 6 bases from V and 4 bases from J, with 16 bases between. The CDR3 runs 14 residues. Here the CDR3 reads CASSQGTFTYEQYF. The CDR3 DNA reads TGTGCCAGCAGCCAAGGGACATTTACTTACGAGCAGTACTTC.

V gene TRBV7-2 combines with J gene TRBJ2-2, with D perhaps matching TRBD1 (7 bases). Per the germline V gene, CDR1 is SGHTA and CDR2 is FQGNSA. This CDR3 comprises 13 residues. The germline V and J ends were trimmed by 9 bases and 6 bases, with 14 bases remaining between them. Here the CDR3 DNA reads TGTGCCAGTACGACCAGGGGGGCCGGGGAGCTGTTTTTT. Its translation is CASTTRGAGELFF.